The 30 T cell receptor beta chains reported below all come from one sample, sequenced in a study of shared clonotypes between healthy human individuals. The method was immunoSEQ multiplex PCR; TCRdb's version includes in-frame clones alone and lacks a portion of them. The sample contains millions of clones, 85% to 95% of which appear only once. The sample was naive CD4+ T cells sorted from blood. Described subset: CD45RA+ positively selected. The receptors shown here come from a man between 18 and 35 years old in good health.

The V call is TRBV4-1, the J call TRBJ2-7; TRBD2 aligns across 12 bases. The germline gives CDR1 MGHRA, CDR2 YSYEKL. The CDR3 runs to 19 residues. V lost 1 base, J lost 4 bases, and 14 bases stayed unmatched. The CDR3 region has the DNA TGCGCCAGCAGCCAAGTCGGGCTAGCGGGAGGGCCCGGTTTTTACGAGCAGTACTTC. It specifies CASSQVGLAGGPGFYEQYF.

This chain uses TRBV5-6 with TRBJ2-7; 9 bases agree with TRBD2. V trimming: 1 base; J trimming: 2 bases; junction bases outside the gene matches: 4. The CDR3 is made up of 15 amino acids. Germline CDR1 SGHDT, CDR2 YYEEEE. The CDR3 is CASSLFSGGTYEQYF. In nucleotides, the CDR3 is TGTGCCAGCAGCTTGTTCAGCGGGGGGACCTACGAGCAGTACTTC.

This clone was detected a few times. Other nucleotide sequences in the sample specify the same CDR3. The rearrangement joins TRBV5-1 to TRBJ2-6; no clear D gene. The CDR3 sequence is 14 residues long. Germline loops: CDR1 SGHRS, CDR2 YFSETQ. Trimming pared 4 bases from V and 0 bases from J, leaving 5 bases between. CDR3: CASSPSSGANVLTF. The DNA of the CDR3 is TGCGCCAGCAGCCCGAGCTCTGGGGCCAACGTCCTGACTTTC.

The V and J genes are TRBV11-1 and TRBJ2-5; D is perhaps TRBD2 (6 bases). Trimming took off 1 base at V and 5 bases at J, with 8 bases between the two ends. The CDR3 is 13 residues long. Germline V gene data show CDR1 as SGHAT and CDR2 as FQDESV (reference sequence). The CDR3: CASSLGGVETQYF. The CDR3 bases are TGTGCCAGCAGCTTAGGGGGGGTCGAGACCCAGTACTTC.

The chain couples TRBV5-1 to TRBJ1-1; D call uncertain. With 2 bases removed from V and 6 bases from J, the gap between germline ends came to 11 bases. Per germline, CDR1 SGHRS and CDR2 YFSETQ. This CDR3 region has 13 residues. The CDR3 DNA sequence: TGCGCCAGCAGCTTACATAATAAGGCTGAAGCTTTCTTT. This sequence encodes CASSLHNKAEAFF.

The chain employs TRBV4-3 and TRBJ2-7; D may be TRBD2 (6 bases). With 0 bases removed from V and 3 bases from J, the gap between germline ends came to 18 bases. Germline assignment: CDR1 LGHNA and CDR2 YSLEER. The CDR3 totals 17 residues. This chain's CDR3 is CASSQDLREVPIYEQYF. The CDR3, as DNA: TGCGCCAGCAGCCAAGATCTGCGGGAAGTACCGATCTACGAGCAGTACTTC.

The chain combines TRBV4-3 with TRBJ2-3; D may be TRBD1 (5 bases). The CDR3 loop spans 17 amino acids. Germline CDR1 reads LGHNA; CDR2 reads YSLEER. Deletions cut 0 bases from V and 4 bases from J, with 17 bases between. CDR3 sequence: CASSQDRGKASADTQYF. CDR3 in DNA: TGCGCCAGCAGCCAAGATAGGGGTAAGGCATCGGCAGATACGCAGTATTTT.

This clone was seen only once. The rearrangement links TRBV9 to TRBJ1-2, with D perhaps matching TRBD1 (6 bases). Germline V CDR1 and CDR2: SGDLS, YYNGEE. V lost 0 bases and J lost 4, with 10 bases in between. The CDR3 has 14 residues. The CDR3 loop reads CASSVATGPYGYTF. CDR3 sequence (DNA): TGTGCCAGCAGCGTAGCCACAGGGCCCTATGGCTACACCTTC.

The CDR3 coding sequence is TGTGCCAGCTTCCACGGGGCTAGCGGGCAAGAGACCCAGTACTTC. This sequence encodes CASFHGASGQETQYF. The chain employs TRBV6-1 and TRBJ2-5; TRBD2 matches 8 bases. This CDR3 has 15 residues. The junction had 10 bases not matched to a gene; V was cut back by 8 bases and J by 2 bases. Germline CDR1 reads MNHNS; CDR2 reads SASEGT.

The V gene is TRBV2, the J gene TRBJ2-3; TRBD2 matches at 13 bases. Per the germline V gene, CDR1 is SNHLY and CDR2 is FYNNEI. This CDR3 contains 16 residues. Trimming took 6 bases from V and 5 from J; bases not matched to a gene: 8. CDR3: CASRARLAGGIDTQYF. The CDR3 DNA is TGTGCCAGCAGGGCCCGACTAGCGGGAGGAATAGATACGCAGTATTTT.

The V call is TRBV5-6, the J call TRBJ2-5; D uncertain. CDR1 and CDR2 from the germline V gene are SGHDT and YYEEEE. The CDR3 totals 15 residues. Trimming removed 2 bases at V and 0 bases at J, with 11 bases between. The CDR3, as DNA: TGTGCCAGCAGCTTTCTTAGGGCCAACCAAGAGACCCAGTACTTC. Its translation: CASSFLRANQETQYF.

The chain combines TRBV28 with TRBJ1-5; possibly TRBD1 for D (5 bases). Deletions cut 5 bases from V and 0 bases from J, with 17 bases between. Germline V lookup: CDR1 MDHEN, CDR2 SYDVKM. CDR3 size: 17 residues. The CDR3 loop reads CASSGTEVLHSNQPQHF. The DNA of the CDR3 is TGTGCCAGCAGTGGGACTGAGGTCCTTCATAGCAATCAGCCCCAGCATTTT. Using reference TRBV28 and TRBJ1-5 for the parts outside the CDR3, the full variable domain is DVKVTQSSRYLVKRTGEKVFLECVQDMDHENMFWYRQDPGLGLRLIYFSYDVKMKEKGDIPEGYSVSREKKERFSLILESASTNQTSMYLCASSGTEVLHSNQPQHFGDGTRLSIL.

With regard to this clone: Other DNA sequences in the sample encode the same CDR3. The CDR3 loop reads CASSLSAGYGYTF. CDR3 DNA sequence: TGTGCCAGCAGTTTATCTGCCGGGTATGGCTACACCTTC. The chain links TRBV28 to TRBJ1-2, with D unclear. The CDR3 sequence is 13 residues long. The ends were cut back, 1 base at V and 5 bases at J, with 8 bases in the middle. CDR1 is MDHEN and CDR2 is SYDVKM in the germline V gene.

The J gene is TRBJ2-1, the V gene TRBV4-3; 9 bases agree with TRBD2. The germline CDR1 and CDR2 sequences are LGHNA and YSLEER. The CDR3 runs to 16 residues. Trimming cost V 2 bases and J 3 bases; bases outside gene matches: 5. The CDR3 is CASSQITSGHYNEQFF. DNA of the CDR3: TGCGCCAGCAGCCAAATTACTAGCGGGCACTACAATGAGCAGTTCTTC.

V and J are TRBV19 and TRBJ1-2, with 8 bases identical to TRBD1. Germline CDR1 reads LNHDA; CDR2 reads SQIVND (reference sequence). The CDR3 spans 15 residues. J lost 5 bases, V lost 4 bases, and 9 bases had no gene match. CDR3 loop: CASSKGTGNFYGYTF. The CDR3 DNA is TGTGCCAGTAGTAAAGGGACAGGAAACTTTTATGGCTACACCTTC.

This chain joins TRBV6-5 and TRBJ1-6; possibly TRBD1 for D (5 bases). With 6 bases removed from V and 6 bases from J, the gap between germline ends came to 9 bases. This CDR3 is 13 amino acids long. Germline CDR1 is MNHEY and CDR2 is SVGAGI. CDR3 sequence: CASSRDPNSPLHF. The CDR3 DNA follows: TGTGCCAGCAGCCGGGACCCTAATTCACCCCTCCACTTT.

This clone was detected only a few times. The chain recombines TRBV28 with TRBJ1-4; perhaps TRBD1 as D (5 bases). Germline-derived CDR1 and CDR2 are MDHEN and SYDVKM. The CDR3 is 14 amino acids. Trimming removed 7 bases at V and 7 bases at J, with 16 bases between. The CDR3, as DNA: TGTGCCAGCACCAGGGTCGTCTACGGTGAAAAACTGTTTTTT. Protein product: CASTRVVYGEKLFF.

A remark on this clone: A much larger clonotype is one base distant, so this may be a read error. The chain couples TRBV5-4 to TRBJ1-2; no definite D call. Germline CDR1 is SGHNT and CDR2 is YYREEE (reference sequence). The CDR3 is 16 residues long. V was trimmed by 7 bases and J by 4 bases, leaving 23 bases between them. The CDR3 DNA sequence: TGTGCCAGCGGCTCCGGGCTAGAGGGTATCGTCTATGGCTACACCTTC. Its protein is CASGSGLEGIVYGYTF.

This chain links TRBV6-1 with TRBJ2-7, with D unresolved. This CDR3 is built from 12 residues. The germline V gene encodes CDR1 MNHNS and CDR2 SASEGT. V lost 4 bases to trimming and J lost 7 bases, with 11 bases between them. Here the CDR3 DNA reads TGTGCCAGCAGTGGACTGGGTCGGGAGCAGTACTTC. Translation gives CASSGLGREQYF.

The V gene is TRBV27, the J gene TRBJ1-2; D perhaps matches TRBD1 (5 bases). The CDR3 runs to 14 residues. Germline V gene sequence: CDR1 MNHEY, CDR2 SMNVEV (reference sequence). Trimming cost V 2 bases and J 7 bases, with 14 bases left between them. CDR3 sequence: CASSLVQGVGGYTF. The CDR3 region has the DNA TGTGCCAGCAGTTTAGTACAAGGGGTGGGTGGCTACACCTTC.

This clone appeared a single time. In nucleotides, the CDR3 is TGTGCCAGCAGTTCCGCGGAGAGGAGACGGCAGCCCCAGCATTTT. This encodes CASSSAERRRQPQHF. The V call is TRBV28, the J call TRBJ1-5; D not certain. The V end was cut by 4 bases, the J end by 7 bases, with 17 bases between. The CDR3 is 15 residues long. Germline V gene lookup returns CDR1 MDHEN and CDR2 SYDVKM.

Comments on this clone: Other DNA sequences within the sample encode an identical CDR3. CDR3 DNA sequence: TGTGCCAGCAGCGTAGTGGGGACTAGCAACGAGCAGTACTTC. This encodes CASSVVGTSNEQYF. The chain is built from TRBV9 and TRBJ2-7; TRBD2 matches 9 bases. There are 14 residues in the CDR3. V lost 0 bases to trimming and J lost 5 bases; unmatched junction nucleotides: 3. CDR1 is SGDLS, CDR2 YYNGEE, per germline.

The V and J genes are TRBV10-2 and TRBJ2-7; weak D call: TRBD1 (5 bases). V was trimmed by 10 bases and J by 0 bases, leaving 13 bases between them. Per germline, CDR1 WSHSY and CDR2 SAAADI. This CDR3 is built from 13 residues. DNA for the CDR3: TGCGCCATAAGGGGTGCGTACTCCTACGAGCAGTACTTC. Amino acids: CAIRGAYSYEQYF.

The chain employs TRBV5-1 and TRBJ1-1; D is unclear. Trimming took off 4 bases at V and 6 bases at J, with 13 bases between the two ends. Germline CDR1 is SGHRS and CDR2 is YFSETQ. The CDR3 consists of 13 residues. CDR3 in DNA: TGCGCCAGCAGCCTCGACCGGTGGGCTGAAGCTTTCTTT. Its protein is CASSLDRWAEAFF.

This chain joins TRBV10-2 and TRBJ2-4, with 11 bases that match TRBD1. The V gene end was trimmed by 8 bases and the J gene end by 1 base; junction bases not matched to a gene: 13. The CDR3 has 18 residues. Germline values: CDR1 WSHSY, CDR2 SAAADI. Here the CDR3 DNA reads TGCGCCAGCGGACAGGGGGCATTTACGACGTCGGCCAAAAACATTCAGTACTTC. Amino acid sequence: CASGQGAFTTSAKNIQYF.

The chain combines TRBV7-2 with TRBJ2-2; 9 nucleotides line up with TRBD1. The V segment lost 3 bases and the J segment 7 bases; nucleotides outside the gene matches: 9. The CDR3 runs to 16 residues. Germline V gives CDR1 SGHTA, CDR2 FQGNSA. CDR3 amino acids: CASSFFTGGSGGELFF. The CDR3 DNA sequence: TGTGCCAGCAGCTTTTTCACAGGGGGCAGCGGCGGGGAGCTGTTTTTT.

To note about this clone: The same CDR3 is also encoded by other DNA sequences in this sample. The rearrangement uses TRBV5-1 and TRBJ2-5; D unresolved. The CDR3 is 13 residues long. V was clipped by 0 bases and J by 5 bases, with 8 bases between them. Germline lookup yields CDR1 SGHRS and CDR2 YFSETQ. In nucleotides, the CDR3 is TGCGCCAGCAGCTTGGGGGGAAGTGAGACCCAGTACTTC. Translating it yields CASSLGGSETQYF.

The V gene is TRBV27, the J gene TRBJ1-3, with D possibly being TRBD1 (5 bases). The germline CDR1 and CDR2 sequences are MNHEY and SMNVEV (reference sequence). V dropped 6 bases and J dropped 0 bases, with 18 bases sitting between them. This CDR3 contains 17 residues. DNA of the CDR3: TGTGCCAGCAGCCCTTATCGGGACGGTAACTCTGGAAACACCATATATTTT. Translation: CASSPYRDGNSGNTIYF.

The chain recombines TRBV28 with TRBJ1-2, with D hard to call. The germline gives CDR1 MDHEN, CDR2 SYDVKM. This CDR3 has 13 amino acids. With 9 bases removed from V and 3 bases from J, the gap between germline ends came to 14 bases. The CDR3 coding sequence is TGTGCCAGTACGGAGGGAAGTCACTATGGCTACACCTTC. This encodes CASTEGSHYGYTF.

The rearrangement joins TRBV7-6 to TRBJ1-6; D gene uncertain. Germline V gene data show CDR1 as SGHVS and CDR2 as FNYEAQ. Trimming took off 0 bases at V and 10 bases at J, with 13 bases between the two ends. The CDR3 consists of 15 residues. The CDR3 nucleotides are TGTGCCAGCAGCTTAGCGGCCACAGCGAAGTCACCCCTCCACTTT. Its protein is CASSLAATAKSPLHF.